Listed below are T cell receptor beta chains from one sample, sequenced in a study of T cell responses to AZD1222 COVID-19 vaccine. Assay: immunoSEQ multiplex PCR; the TCRdb copy retains only in-frame clones and omits some. This table has around 140,000 clones, 80% to 95% appearing once. The sample in question was peripheral blood, obtained 28 days after the second AZD1222 dose. These receptors originate from an adult who received the AZD1222 COVID-19 vaccine. The CDR3 runs from the conserved cysteine through the conserved F or W. A D gene is named only where the DNA matches it firmly. Where a row states a size, it is once, few, many or the class of an expanded clone; other rows omit it.

D gene | J gene | clone size | V gene | CDR3 protein | CDR3 DNA
NA | TRBJ1-1 | NA | TRBV7-3 | CASSLRSDTEAFF | TGTGCCAGCAGCTTAAGGTCCGACACTGAAGCTTTCTTT
TRBD1 | TRBJ1-6 | once | TRBV7-9 | CASSSPTGEDNSPLHF | TGTGCCAGCAGCAGCCCGACAGGGGAGGATAATTCACCCCTCCACTTT
NA | TRBJ1-4 | NA | TRBV4-1 | CASSQVGGVKLFF | TGCGCCAGCAGCCAAGTTGGGGGGGTAAAACTGTTTTTT
TRBD2 | TRBJ2-7 | NA | TRBV27 | CASSLWGGNEQYF | TGTGCCAGCAGTTTATGGGGAGGGAACGAGCAGTACTTC
TRBD2 | TRBJ2-3 | NA | TRBV9 | CASSVGLAGGTGDTDTQYF | TGTGCCAGCAGCGTAGGTTTAGCGGGGGGCACGGGGGATACAGATACGCAGTATTTT
NA | TRBJ1-5 | many | TRBV4-2 | CASSQGAGQPQHF | TGTGCCAGCAGCCAAGGGGCAGGGCAGCCCCAGCATTTT
TRBD1 | TRBJ1-5 | NA | TRBV11-3 | CASSPRDRGNQPQHF | TGTGCCAGCAGCCCCCGGGACAGGGGAAATCAGCCCCAGCATTTT
TRBD1 | TRBJ1-2 | NA | TRBV6-4 | CASSDETGAGGYTF | TGTGCCAGCAGTGACGAGACAGGGGCCGGCGGCTACACCTTC
NA | TRBJ1-2 | NA | TRBV7-2 | CASNTQGNHGYTF | TGTGCCAGCAATACCCAGGGTAACCATGGCTACACCTTC
TRBD2 | TRBJ2-3 | NA | TRBV19 | CASSPPTSGGAGDTQYF | TGTGCCAGTAGTCCCCCGACTAGCGGGGGGGCAGGGGATACGCAGTATTTT
NA | TRBJ2-1 | NA | TRBV12-3/TRBV12-4 | CASSNGRGNEQFF | TGTGCCAGCAGTAATGGCAGGGGCAATGAGCAGTTCTTC
NA | TRBJ2-7 | NA | TRBV7-3 | CASSETGMSYEQYF | TGTGCCAGCAGCGAAACAGGGATGTCCTACGAGCAGTACTTC
NA | TRBJ2-1 | NA | TRBV6-2/TRBV6-3 | CASSLLEDNEQFF | TGTGCCAGCAGTCTACTGGAAGACAATGAGCAGTTCTTC
NA | TRBJ2-2 | NA | TRBV7-2 | CASSLVLVTGELFF | TGTGCCAGCAGCTTAGTACTAGTGACCGGGGAGCTGTTTTTT
NA | TRBJ1-1 | NA | TRBV14 | CASSQPWAGSTEAFF | TGTGCCAGCAGCCAGCCCTGGGCAGGGTCCACTGAAGCTTTCTTT
NA | TRBJ2-2 | NA | TRBV5-4 | CASSLRFGGAGELFF | TGTGCCAGCAGCTTGCGATTCGGAGGTGCCGGGGAGCTGTTTTTT
NA | TRBJ1-6 | NA | TRBV9 | CASSSQMKSPLHF | TGTGCCAGCAGCAGTCAGATGAAATCACCCCTCCACTTT
NA | TRBJ1-1 | NA | TRBV6-6 | CASSSHQGLAEAFF | TGTGCCAGCAGTTCCCACCAGGGCCTAGCTGAAGCTTTCTTT
TRBD1 | TRBJ2-5 | NA | TRBV6-5 | CASSYSGRGQETQYF | TGTGCCAGCAGTTACTCGGGCAGGGGGCAGGAGACCCAGTACTTC
TRBD2 | TRBJ2-2 | NA | TRBV7-7 | CASSPRLADHTGELFF | TGTGCTAGCAGCCCGCGACTAGCGGACCACACCGGGGAGCTGTTTTTT
NA | TRBJ2-3 | NA | TRBV6-5 | CASSSSGGGQYF | TGTGCCAGCAGTTCTAGTGGTGGCGGGCAGTATTTT
NA | TRBJ1-5 | once | TRBV7-9 | CASSYDGYSNQPQHF | TGTGCCAGCAGCTACGACGGCTATAGCAATCAGCCCCAGCATTTT
NA | TRBJ1-5 | NA | TRBV19 | CASSGTGLNQPQHF | TGTGCCAGTAGTGGAACAGGACTCAATCAGCCCCAGCATTTT
NA | TRBJ1-6 | once | TRBV3-1/TRBV3-2 | CASSQEPESAHNSPLHF | TGTGCCAGCAGCCAAGAGCCGGAGTCAGCTCATAATTCACCCCTCCACTTT
NA | TRBJ2-5 | once | TRBV29-1 | CSANRGGGETQYF | TGCAGCGCTAACAGGGGAGGCGGGGAGACCCAGTACTTC
NA | TRBJ1-2 | NA | TRBV3-1/TRBV3-2 | CASSQEPRGGGYTF | TGTGCCAGCAGCCAAGAGCCCAGGGGTGGTGGCTACACCTTC
NA | TRBJ1-1 | NA | TRBV30 | CAWSTRRTEAFF | TGTGCCTGGAGTACCCGTCGGACTGAAGCTTTCTTT
NA | TRBJ1-3 | NA | TRBV5-1 | CASSLGWGNGNTIYF | TGCGCCAGCAGCTTGGGATGGGGAAATGGAAACACCATATATTTT
NA | TRBJ1-1 | NA | TRBV6-5 | CASIFRGRGTEAFF | TGTGCCAGCATTTTCCGGGGTCGGGGCACTGAAGCTTTCTTT
TRBD2 | TRBJ2-1 | NA | TRBV3-1/TRBV3-2 | CASSQALAGGERDEQFF | TGTGCCAGCAGCCAAGCTCTTGCGGGGGGTGAAAGGGATGAGCAGTTCTTC
NA | TRBJ2-7 | NA | TRBV25-1 | CASSGRVVAAEQYF | TGTGCCAGCAGTGGGAGGGTGGTGGCGGCCGAGCAGTACTTC
NA | TRBJ1-2 | NA | TRBV28 | CASSGQGYGYTF | TGTGCCAGCAGTGGGCAGGGGTATGGCTACACCTTC
NA | TRBJ2-2 | NA | TRBV4-1 | CASSQDGGSNTGELFF | TGCGCCAGCAGCCAAGATGGGGGCTCGAACACCGGGGAGCTGTTTTTT
NA | TRBJ1-4 | NA | TRBV13 | CASSSGHSNEKLFF | TGTGCCAGCAGCTCGGGACACAGCAATGAAAAACTGTTTTTT
NA | TRBJ1-2 | NA | TRBV19 | CASSLPGRNYGYTF | TGTGCCAGTAGCCTCCCGGGACGGAACTATGGCTACACCTTC
NA | TRBJ2-5 | NA | TRBV5-1 | CASSPGEVQETQYF | TGCGCCAGCAGCCCCGGCGAGGTCCAAGAGACCCAGTACTTC
NA | TRBJ2-1 | NA | TRBV5-5 | CASNRGPSSYNEQFF | TGTGCCAGCAACAGAGGACCTAGCTCCTACAATGAGCAGTTCTTC
NA | TRBJ1-2 | NA | TRBV20-1 | CSRTTNYGYTF | TGCAGTCGGACAACGAACTATGGCTACACCTTC
NA | TRBJ1-1 | NA | TRBV5-4 | CASSSNTEAFF | TGTGCCAGCAGCTCAAACACTGAAGCTTTCTTT
NA | TRBJ1-3 | NA | TRBV9 | CASSVGGGSSGNTIYF | TGTGCCAGCAGCGTAGGGGGCGGCAGCTCTGGAAACACCATATATTTT
NA | TRBJ2-7 | NA | TRBV4-1 | CASSQPLGQQGYEQYF | TGCGCCAGCAGCCAGCCCCTCGGACAGCAAGGGTACGAGCAGTACTTC
NA | TRBJ1-5 | NA | TRBV19 | CASSVRASGALDYNQPQHF | TGTGCCAGTAGTGTTCGGGCTAGTGGCGCGCTGGACTACAATCAGCCCCAGCATTTT
TRBD1 | TRBJ1-2 | once | TRBV24-1 | CATSDTRTGPGYTF | TGTGCCACCAGTGATACCCGGACAGGGCCTGGCTACACCTTC
TRBD1 | TRBJ1-2 | NA | TRBV24-1 | CATSDAGTGSGGYTF | TGTGCCACCAGTGATGCCGGGACAGGGTCGGGGGGCTACACCTTC
NA | TRBJ2-3 | NA | TRBV5-1 | CASSAGQRTDTQYF | TGCGCCAGCAGCGCCGGACAGAGGACAGATACGCAGTATTTT
NA | TRBJ1-5 | NA | TRBV6-5 | CASKDGGAGQPQHF | TGTGCCAGCAAGGATGGGGGGGCTGGTCAGCCCCAGCATTTT
NA | TRBJ1-2 | NA | TRBV5-1 | CASSLGQPSGYTF | TGCGCCAGCAGCTTGGGACAACCCTCGGGCTACACCTTC
NA | TRBJ1-2 | NA | TRBV29-1 | CSVERRPYGYTF | TGCAGCGTTGAGCGGCGCCCCTATGGCTACACCTTC
TRBD1 | TRBJ2-1 | NA | TRBV11-3 | CASSSPGQSNEQFF | TGTGCCAGCAGCTCCCCGGGACAGAGCAATGAGCAGTTCTTC
NA | TRBJ1-1 | few | TRBV12-3/TRBV12-4 | CASSLGPNTEAFF | TGTGCCAGCAGTTTAGGGCCGAACACTGAAGCTTTCTTT
TRBD2 | TRBJ2-1 | NA | TRBV7-7 | CASSPDISGVEQFF | TGTGCTAGCAGCCCTGATATTAGCGGGGTTGAGCAGTTCTTC
NA | TRBJ1-2 | NA | TRBV7-9 | CASSSDIYGYTF | TGTGCCAGCAGCTCCGACATCTATGGCTACACCTTC
NA | TRBJ1-1 | NA | TRBV6-5 | CASRKGDTEAFF | TGTGCCAGCCGAAAGGGGGACACTGAAGCTTTCTTT